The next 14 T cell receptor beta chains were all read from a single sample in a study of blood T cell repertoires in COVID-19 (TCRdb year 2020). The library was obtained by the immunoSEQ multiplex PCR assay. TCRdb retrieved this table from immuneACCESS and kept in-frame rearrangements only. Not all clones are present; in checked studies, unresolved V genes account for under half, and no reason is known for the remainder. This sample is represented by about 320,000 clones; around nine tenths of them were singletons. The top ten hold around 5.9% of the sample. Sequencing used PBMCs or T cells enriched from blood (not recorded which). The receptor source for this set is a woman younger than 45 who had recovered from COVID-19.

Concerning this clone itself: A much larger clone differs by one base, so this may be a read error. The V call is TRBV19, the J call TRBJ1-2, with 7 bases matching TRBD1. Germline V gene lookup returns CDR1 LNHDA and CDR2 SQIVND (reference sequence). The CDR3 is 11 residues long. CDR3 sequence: CVSRQGDGYTF. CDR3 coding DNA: TGTGTCAGCAGACAGGGTGATGGCTACACCTTC. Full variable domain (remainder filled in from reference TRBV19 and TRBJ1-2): DGGITQSPKYLFRKEGQNVTLSCEQNLNHDAMYWYRQDPGQGLRLIYYSQIVNDFQKGDIAEGYSVSREKKESFPLTVTSAQKNPTAFYLCVSRQGDGYTFGSGTRLTVV.

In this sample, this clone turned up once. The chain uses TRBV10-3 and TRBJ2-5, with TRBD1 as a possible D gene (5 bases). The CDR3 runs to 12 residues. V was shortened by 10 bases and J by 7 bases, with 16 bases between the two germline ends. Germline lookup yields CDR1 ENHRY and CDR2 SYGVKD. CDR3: CATRPVQGTQYF. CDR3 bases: TGTGCCACTAGGCCAGTCCAGGGGACCCAGTACTTC.

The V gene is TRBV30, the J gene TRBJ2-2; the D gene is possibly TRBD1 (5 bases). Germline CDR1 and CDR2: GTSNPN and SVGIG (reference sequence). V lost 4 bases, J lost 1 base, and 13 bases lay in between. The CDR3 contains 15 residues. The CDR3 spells CAWIFGALNTGELFF. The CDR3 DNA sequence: TGTGCCTGGATATTTGGGGCGTTGAACACCGGGGAGCTGTTTTTT.

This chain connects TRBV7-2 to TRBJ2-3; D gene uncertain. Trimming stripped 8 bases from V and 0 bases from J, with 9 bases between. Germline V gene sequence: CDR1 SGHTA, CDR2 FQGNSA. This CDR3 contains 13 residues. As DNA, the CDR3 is TGTGCCAGCCGCGCAATCAGCACAGATACGCAGTATTTT. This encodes CASRAISTDTQYF.

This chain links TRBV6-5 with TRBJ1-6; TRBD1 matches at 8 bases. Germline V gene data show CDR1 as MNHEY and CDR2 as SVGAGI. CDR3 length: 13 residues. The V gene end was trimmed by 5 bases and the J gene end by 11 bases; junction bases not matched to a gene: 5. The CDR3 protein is CASSRTGQAPLHF. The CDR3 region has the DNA TGTGCCAGCAGTAGGACAGGGCAGGCACCCCTCCACTTT.

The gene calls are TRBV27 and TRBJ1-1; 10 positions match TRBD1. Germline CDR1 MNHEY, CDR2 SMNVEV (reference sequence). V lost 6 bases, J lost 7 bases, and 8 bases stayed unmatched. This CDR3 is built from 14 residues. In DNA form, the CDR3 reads TGTGCCAGCAGGCGGGGACAGGGGACTGGTGAAGCTTTCTTT. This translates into CASRRGQGTGEAFF.

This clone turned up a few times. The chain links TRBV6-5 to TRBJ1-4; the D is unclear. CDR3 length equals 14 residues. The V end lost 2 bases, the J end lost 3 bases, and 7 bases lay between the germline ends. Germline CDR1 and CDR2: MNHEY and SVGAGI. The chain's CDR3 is CASSYKGANEKLFF. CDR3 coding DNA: TGTGCCAGCAGTTACAAAGGAGCTAATGAAAAACTGTTTTTT.

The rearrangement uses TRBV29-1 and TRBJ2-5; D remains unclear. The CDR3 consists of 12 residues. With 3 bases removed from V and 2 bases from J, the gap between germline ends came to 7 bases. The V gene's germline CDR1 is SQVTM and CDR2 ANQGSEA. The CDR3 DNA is TGCAGCGTTGACCCCAGTCAAGAGACCCAGTACTTC. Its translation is CSVDPSQETQYF.

The DNA of the CDR3 is TGTGCCAGCAGTGACGTACGGGGGGACTCTGGAAACACCATATATTTT. Amino acids: CASSDVRGDSGNTIYF. V and J are TRBV6-1 and TRBJ1-3, with D perhaps matching TRBD1 (5 bases). The CDR3 is 16 amino acids. With 3 bases removed from V and 0 bases from J, the gap between germline ends came to 12 bases. In germline, CDR1 is MNHNS, CDR2 SASEGT.

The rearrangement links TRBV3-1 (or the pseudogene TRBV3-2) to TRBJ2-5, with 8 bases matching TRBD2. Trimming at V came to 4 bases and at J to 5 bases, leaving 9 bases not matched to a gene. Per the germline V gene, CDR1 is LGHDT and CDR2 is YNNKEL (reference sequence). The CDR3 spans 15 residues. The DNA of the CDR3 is TGTGCCAGCAGCCCTAAGCTACGGGAGGGGGAGACCCAGTACTTC. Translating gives CASSPKLREGETQYF.

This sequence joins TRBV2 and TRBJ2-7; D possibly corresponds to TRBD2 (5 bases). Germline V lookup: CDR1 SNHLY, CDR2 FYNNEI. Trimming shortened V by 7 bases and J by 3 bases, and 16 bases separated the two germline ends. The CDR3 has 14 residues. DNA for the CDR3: TGTGCCAGCACGGTCACCGGAGGAGGCTACGAGCAGTACTTC. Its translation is CASTVTGGGYEQYF.

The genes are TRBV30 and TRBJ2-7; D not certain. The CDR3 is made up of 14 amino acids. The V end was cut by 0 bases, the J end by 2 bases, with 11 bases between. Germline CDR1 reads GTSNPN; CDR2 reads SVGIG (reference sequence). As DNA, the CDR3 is TGTGCCTGGAGTGTATCCCCAGTTACCTACGAGCAGTACTTC. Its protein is CAWSVSPVTYEQYF. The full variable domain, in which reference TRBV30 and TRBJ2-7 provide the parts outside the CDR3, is SQTIHQWPATLVQPVGSPLSLECTVEGTSNPNLYWYRQAAGRGLQLLFYSVGIGQISSEVPQNLSASRPQDRQFILSSKKLLLSDSGFYLCAWSVSPVTYEQYFGPGTRLTVT.

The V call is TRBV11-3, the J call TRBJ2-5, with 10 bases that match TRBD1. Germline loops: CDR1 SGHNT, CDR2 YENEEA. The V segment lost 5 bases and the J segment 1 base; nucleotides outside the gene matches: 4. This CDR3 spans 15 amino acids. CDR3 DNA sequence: TGTGCCAGCAGCGAGGGACAGGGGACCCAAGAGACCCAGTACTTC. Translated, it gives CASSEGQGTQETQYF.

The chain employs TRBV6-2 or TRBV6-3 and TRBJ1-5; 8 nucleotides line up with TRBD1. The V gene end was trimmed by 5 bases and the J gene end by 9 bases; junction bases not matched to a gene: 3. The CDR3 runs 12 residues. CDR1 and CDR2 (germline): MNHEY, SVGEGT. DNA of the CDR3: TGTGCCAGCAGTCGACAGGGGCGGCCCCAGCATTTT. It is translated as CASSRQGRPQHF.